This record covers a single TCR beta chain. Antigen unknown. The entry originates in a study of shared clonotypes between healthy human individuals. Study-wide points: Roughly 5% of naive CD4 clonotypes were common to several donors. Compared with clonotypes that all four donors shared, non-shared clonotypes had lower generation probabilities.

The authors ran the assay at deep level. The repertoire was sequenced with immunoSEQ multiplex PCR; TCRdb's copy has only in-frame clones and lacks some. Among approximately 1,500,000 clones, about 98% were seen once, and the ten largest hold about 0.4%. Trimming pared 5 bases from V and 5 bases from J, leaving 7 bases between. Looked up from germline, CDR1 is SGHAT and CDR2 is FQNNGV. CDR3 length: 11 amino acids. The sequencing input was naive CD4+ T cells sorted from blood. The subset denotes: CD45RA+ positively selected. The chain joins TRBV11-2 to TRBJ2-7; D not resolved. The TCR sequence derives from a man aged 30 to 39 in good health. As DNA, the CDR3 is TGTGCCAGCAGCAAGGAAGACGAGCAGTACTTC. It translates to CASSKEDEQYF.